This record looks at one TCR beta chain sequence and its context. These data belong to a study of long-term antiretroviral therapy in people with HIV. The CDR3 spans 14 residues. Germline V gives CDR1 SGHDT, CDR2 YYEEEE. Trimming took off 4 bases at V and 7 bases at J, with 15 bases between the two ends. An immunoSEQ assay, version v3.0, was performed at survey level. Per sample, sequencing targeted about 40,000-50,000 T-cell genomes. The repertoire was sequenced with immunoSEQ multiplex PCR; TCRdb's copy has only in-frame clones and lacks some. This sample has about 21,000 clones, with around 79% found just once.

V usage is TRBV5-6 and J usage is TRBJ1-3, with D possibly matching TRBD1 (5 bases). The material sequenced was unsorted PBMCs, taken 4.1 years after starting antiretroviral therapy. The receptor's source is a woman in her 40s with HIV. The CDR3 protein is CASSLGTVGNTIYF. CDR3 bases: TGTGCCAGCAGCCTCGGGACGGTCGGGAACACCATATATTTT.